The source of this T cell receptor (beta chain) is a study of CD8 T cells in ankylosing spondylitis. General study findings and limits: There was a TCR beta motif, made of several highly homologous variants, that appeared characteristic of ankylosing spondylitis blood.

Construction of TCR beta libraries was performed using quantitative 5'-RACE with molecular barcodes. One entry per CDR3 protein, called by TCRdb with MiXCR from the 5' RACE reads. This table holds approximately 440,000 distinct CDR3 sequences, roughly 17% found once. This clonotype was seen a handful of times. The antigen is unknown. The CDR3 length is 12 residues. V was shortened by 5 bases and J by 5 bases, with 9 bases between the two germline ends. The TCR was taken from a male donor with ankylosing spondylitis. The chain has TRBV12-3 or TRBV12-4 and TRBJ1-1, with D tentatively TRBD1 (5 bases). The sequencing input was blood, either unsorted or a sorted T cell fraction (not recorded which). CDR3 coding DNA: TGTGCCAGCAGTGCCAGGGAGACTGAAGCTTTCTTT. It encodes CASSARETEAFF.